The rows below give T cell receptor beta chains drawn from one sample of a study of blood T cell repertoires in COVID-19. The repertoire was sequenced with immunoSEQ multiplex PCR; TCRdb's copy has only in-frame clones and lacks some. The sample consists of fewer than 110,000 clones, roughly nine tenths of them appearing once. The sequenced sample consisted of peripheral blood. These receptors all come from a woman of 80 years or more in a cohort sampled during active COVID-19. Each CDR3 is given with its conserved first and last residue. The order of the fields is CDR3 DNA, CDR3 protein, clone size, V gene, J gene, D gene. A D gene is named only where the DNA matches it firmly. Size is stated for part of the rows, as once, few or many counts, or as a class when the clone is expanded.

TGTGCCAGCAGTTACGCAGCGGGAAGGGGAACTGGGGAGCTGTTTTTT	CASSYAAGRGTGELFF	few	TRBV6-5	TRBJ2-2	TRBD2
TGTGCCAGCAGATCGTCAGTTTCGGGGTCCTACGAGCAGTACTTC	CASRSSVSGSYEQYF	-	TRBV27	TRBJ2-7	-
TGTGCCAGTAGTTGGACCCCCGGGGGCACTGAAGCTTTCTTT	CASSWTPGGTEAFF	-	TRBV19	TRBJ1-1	-
TGCGCCAGCAGCTTGGTGGGGGACAGGGTCTATGAGCAGTTCTTC	CASSLVGDRVYEQFF	-	TRBV5-1	TRBJ2-1	TRBD1
TGTGCCACCAGTGATTCTAGCGGGAGGGCCTACAATGAGCAGTTCTTC	CATSDSSGRAYNEQFF	-	TRBV24-1	TRBJ2-1	TRBD2
TGTGCCAGCAGCCCCAAGACAGCCACCTACGAGCAGTACTTC	CASSPKTATYEQYF	-	TRBV7-2	TRBJ2-7	-
TGCGCCAGCAGCTCCTGGACAGATTCTGGAAACACCATATATTTT	CASSSWTDSGNTIYF	-	TRBV4-1	TRBJ1-3	-
TGCGCCAGCAGCTCCGGGACAGTGGGGAACACCGGGGAGCTGTTTTTT	CASSSGTVGNTGELFF	-	TRBV5-1	TRBJ2-2	TRBD1
TGTGCCAGCAGCTTCCAACAGCTCGAAAAACTGTTTTTT	CASSFQQLEKLFF	-	TRBV7-2	TRBJ1-4	-
TGTGCCTGGGTAGCGGGAGGGCTGGATACGCAGTATTTT	CAWVAGGLDTQYF	once	TRBV30	TRBJ2-3	TRBD2
TGCAGCGTTGTGAGGGGGCCGGGCACTGAAGCTTTCTTT	CSVVRGPGTEAFF	-	TRBV29-1	TRBJ1-1	TRBD1
TGTGCCAGCAGCTCAGCATTCGGCGGGGGGGGTAACACCGGGGAGCTGTTTTTT	CASSSAFGGGGNTGELFF	-	TRBV7-6	TRBJ2-2	TRBD2
TGTGCCAGCAGCTTGCCCACAGGGCGCGAGCAGTACTTC	CASSLPTGREQYF	-	TRBV5-4	TRBJ2-7	-
TGTGCCAGCAGCCCCAAGGGAGGTGCAGGGATGGACACCATATATTTT	CASSPKGGAGMDTIYF	-	TRBV9	TRBJ1-3	-
TGTGCCAGCAGCCAAGATCGCCGGGGTCGTGAGCAGTTCTTC	CASSQDRRGREQFF	-	TRBV14	TRBJ2-1	-
TGTGCCAGCAGCCAAGATTCGGGGGACTCAACCTACGAGCAGTACTTC	CASSQDSGDSTYEQYF	once	TRBV4-2	TRBJ2-7	-
TGCGCCAGCAGTGCGGACAACAATGAGCAGTTCTTC	CASSADNNEQFF	-	TRBV10-1	TRBJ2-1	-
TGTGCCAGCAGTTTTCTTGGGGCCCCGGATACGCAGTATTTT	CASSFLGAPDTQYF	-	TRBV27	TRBJ2-3	-
TGCGCCAGCAGCACCCGGACTAGCGGGAATTTTAGGGATACGCAGTATTTT	CASSTRTSGNFRDTQYF	-	TRBV5-1	TRBJ2-3	TRBD2
TGTGCCAGCAGTCTTGGAACCGGGACAGGAAGATTCTACGAGCAGTACTTC	CASSLGTGTGRFYEQYF	-	TRBV6-6	TRBJ2-7	TRBD1
TGCGCCAGCAGCCACACTCCTTCCGAGACTAGCGGGTGGGCAGATACGCAGTATTTT	CASSHTPSETSGWADTQYF	-	TRBV4-1	TRBJ2-3	TRBD2
TGTGCCAGCAGGGACCTGACAGGGGCCTACGAGCAGTACTTC	CASRDLTGAYEQYF	-	TRBV27	TRBJ2-7	TRBD1
TGTGCCAGCAGCTTGGTTGGAGGCACCGGGGAGCTGTTTTTT	CASSLVGGTGELFF	-	TRBV7-3	TRBJ2-2	-
TGTGCCAGCAGTGAAGTTACTAGCGAGAACACCGGGGAGCTGTTTTTT	CASSEVTSENTGELFF	once	TRBV6-1	TRBJ2-2	TRBD2
TGTGCCAGCAGCCTTAGCGGGGGGACTACCGGGGAGCTGTTTTTT	CASSLSGGTTGELFF	-	TRBV7-9	TRBJ2-2	TRBD2
TGTGCCAGCTCACCACAGGGAGGCGGGGAGCTGTTTTTT	CASSPQGGGELFF	-	TRBV18	TRBJ2-2	-
TGTGCCAGCAGCAATTCGGGACAGATCTATGGCTACACCTTC	CASSNSGQIYGYTF	-	TRBV6-5	TRBJ1-2	TRBD1
TGTGCCAGCAGTCCCTACTACGAGCAGTACTTC	CASSPYYEQYF	few	TRBV2	TRBJ2-7	-
TGTGCCAGCAGTTACCCTAGCGGGGGAGGGCAAGAGACCCAGTACTTC	CASSYPSGGGQETQYF	-	TRBV6-5	TRBJ2-5	TRBD2
TGTGCCAGCTCACCACCGACAGGGGGCGCGTTGAGGGATACGCAGTATTTT	CASSPPTGGALRDTQYF	-	TRBV18	TRBJ2-3	TRBD1
TGTGCCAGCTCCTATATTCAGGGGTCCGGGGAGCTGTTTTTT	CASSYIQGSGELFF	-	TRBV3-1/TRBV3-2	TRBJ2-2	-
TGCGCCAGCAGCTTCCTTGGACAGGGGATTTACAATGAGCAGTTCTTC	CASSFLGQGIYNEQFF	-	TRBV5-1	TRBJ2-1	TRBD1
TGTGCCAGCAGCCAAGCCCGGGGGACGCCGGACTATGGCTACACCTTC	CASSQARGTPDYGYTF	-	TRBV3-1/TRBV3-2	TRBJ1-2	-
TGTGCCAGCAGTTACTCGGGTTCCGGAGGGAATGAGCAGTTCTTC	CASSYSGSGGNEQFF	once	TRBV6-5	TRBJ2-1	-
TGTGCCAGCAGCTTACTAGCGGGGGGTATCACAGATACGCAGTATTTT	CASSLLAGGITDTQYF	-	TRBV7-9	TRBJ2-3	TRBD2
TGTGCCAGCAGTCTCCCCGGGACTAACCAAGAGACCCAGTACTTC	CASSLPGTNQETQYF	-	TRBV6-5	TRBJ2-5	TRBD2
TGTGCCAGCAGGGGACAGATTAATGAAAAACTGTTTTTT	CASRGQINEKLFF	-	TRBV27	TRBJ1-4	TRBD1
TGTGCCAGCAGGCTCGGCGGGAGTGACACCGGGGAGCTGTTTTTT	CASRLGGSDTGELFF	-	TRBV7-9	TRBJ2-2	TRBD2
TGTGCCACCAGCGGGTCAGGGGCGAGCAGAGATACGCAGTATTTT	CATSGSGASRDTQYF	-	TRBV24-1	TRBJ2-3	-
TGTGCCAGCAGCCAATGGGACAGCTTTATGGATACGCAGTATTTT	CASSQWDSFMDTQYF	-	TRBV3-1/TRBV3-2	TRBJ2-3	TRBD1
TGTGCCAGCAGCCAAGATCCTAGCGCAGATACGCAGTATTTT	CASSQDPSADTQYF	-	TRBV4-2	TRBJ2-3	-
TGCGCCAGCAGCCCAGGCTGGGGGGATGAGCAGTTCTTC	CASSPGWGDEQFF	-	TRBV5-1	TRBJ2-1	-
TGCGCCAGCAGTACACAGGGGGCGGGATGGGACACTGAAGCTTTCTTT	CASSTQGAGWDTEAFF	-	TRBV5-1	TRBJ1-1	TRBD1
TGCGCCAGCAGCTCCCCTGCCGGAGATACGCAGTATTTT	CASSSPAGDTQYF	-	TRBV5-1	TRBJ2-3	-
TGTGCCAGCAGCCGGGACAGCGGAAACACCATATATTTT	CASSRDSGNTIYF	-	TRBV5-8	TRBJ1-3	TRBD1
TGTGCCATCAGGGCGCGGGGGGCCGGGGAGCTGTTTTTT	CAIRARGAGELFF	-	TRBV10-3	TRBJ2-2	TRBD2
TGTGCCAGCAGCCAGCGCGGGGAGTCTGAAAAACTGTTTTTT	CASSQRGESEKLFF	-	TRBV7-9	TRBJ1-4	-
TGTGCCAGCAGCTTAGGAGGCAGGGAAAGGAATGAGCAGTTCTTC	CASSLGGRERNEQFF	few	TRBV11-3	TRBJ2-1	-
TGTGCCAGCTCAATGACGACAGAGAGCTCTGGAAACACCATATATTTT	CASSMTTESSGNTIYF	-	TRBV18	TRBJ1-3	-
TGTGCCAGCAGCCAAGCGGGACAGGGTAATTCACCCCTCCACTTT	CASSQAGQGNSPLHF	-	TRBV3-1/TRBV3-2	TRBJ1-6	TRBD1
TGTGCCAGCGTAGCAATCTCCTACGAGCAGTACTTC	CASVAISYEQYF	-	TRBV6-5	TRBJ2-7	-
TGTGCCAGCAGCTTAGGGCAGGGGGCGAAGGAGACCCAGTACTTC	CASSLGQGAKETQYF	-	TRBV5-6	TRBJ2-5	TRBD1
TGTGCCAGTAGTAGGGCCGCTCAACGGTCCTATAATTCACCCCTCCACTTT	CASSRAAQRSYNSPLHF	-	TRBV19	TRBJ1-6	-
TGTGCCAGCAGCTCCGCTACGGGTTCACCCCTCCACTTT	CASSSATGSPLHF	-	TRBV7-2	TRBJ1-6	-
TGTGCCAGCAGCCGCCGGGACAGGGAGTTAGGTTTCTTT	CASSRRDRELGFF	-	TRBV7-8	TRBJ1-1	TRBD1
TGTGCCAGCAGCGTAGATCGGGGGGCGGATGAAAAACTGTTTTTT	CASSVDRGADEKLFF	-	TRBV9	TRBJ1-4	-
TGTGCCAGCAGCTTCGGACAGGGCGGACAGCCCCAGCATTTT	CASSFGQGGQPQHF	-	TRBV11-2	TRBJ1-5	TRBD1
TGCGCCAGCAGCTTGTCAGGGTTAACCGGGGAGCTGTTTTTT	CASSLSGLTGELFF	-	TRBV5-1	TRBJ2-2	-
TGTGCCACCGCCGGGGCAGATACGCAGTATTTT	CATAGADTQYF	-	TRBV2	TRBJ2-3	-
TGTGCCAGCAGCCAAGGGCCAGCGGGGGGGCAAAAGACAGATACGCAGTATTTT	CASSQGPAGGQKTDTQYF	-	TRBV4-2	TRBJ2-3	TRBD2